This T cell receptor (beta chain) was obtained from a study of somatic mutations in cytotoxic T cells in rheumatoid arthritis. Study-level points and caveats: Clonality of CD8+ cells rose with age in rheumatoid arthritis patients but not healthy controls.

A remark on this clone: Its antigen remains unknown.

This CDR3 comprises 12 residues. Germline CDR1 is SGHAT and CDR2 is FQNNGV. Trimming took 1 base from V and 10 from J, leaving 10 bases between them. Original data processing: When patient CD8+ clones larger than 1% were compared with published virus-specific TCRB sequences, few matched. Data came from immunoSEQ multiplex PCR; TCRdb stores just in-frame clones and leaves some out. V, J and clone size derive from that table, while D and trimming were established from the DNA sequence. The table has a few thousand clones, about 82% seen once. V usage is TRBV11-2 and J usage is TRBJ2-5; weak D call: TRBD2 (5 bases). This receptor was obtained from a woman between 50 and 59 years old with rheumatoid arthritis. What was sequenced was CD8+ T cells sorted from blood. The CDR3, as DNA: TGTGCCAGCAGCTTAGTACCTCGGGACCAGTACTTC. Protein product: CASSLVPRDQYF.